This is a list of T cell receptor beta chains from one sample in a study of T cell changes during pregnancy in multiple sclerosis. Profiling relied on immunoSEQ multiplex PCR, and the TCRdb table lists in-frame clones only, not all of them. The sample has roughly 120,000 clones; 85% to 95% are singletons. Material: peripheral blood, obtained before pregnancy. The receptor set was obtained from a female donor with multiple sclerosis, enrolled in a pregnancy study. CDR3s include the opening cysteine and the closing phenylalanine or tryptophan. Fields, in order: CDR3 protein, CDR3 DNA, V gene, clone size, CDR3 length, D gene, J gene. The D gene is left open where the match is weak. Clone size is stated in some rows and not others, as once, few, many or a class when expanded.

CDR3: CASSFLGRANYGYTF; DNA: TGTGCCAGTAGTTTCCTCGGGAGGGCTAACTATGGCTACACCTTC; V: TRBV19; size: NA; length: 15; D: NA; J: TRBJ1-2
CDR3: CASSVAGRYEQYF; DNA: TGTGCCAGCAGTGTAGCGGGGCGATACGAGCAGTACTTC; V: TRBV5-4; size: NA; length: 13; D: TRBD2; J: TRBJ2-7
CDR3: CASSTGTGDSPLHF; DNA: TGTGCCAGCAGCACCGGGACAGGGGATTCACCCCTCCACTTT; V: TRBV6-5; size: NA; length: 14; D: TRBD1; J: TRBJ1-6
CDR3: CASSLRQAGNEKLFF; DNA: TGTGCCAGCTCACTGAGACAGGCTGGGAATGAAAAACTGTTTTTT; V: TRBV18; size: NA; length: 15; D: NA; J: TRBJ1-4
CDR3: CAWSGERDTEAFF; DNA: TGTGCCTGGAGTGGGGAGAGGGACACTGAAGCTTTCTTT; V: TRBV30; size: NA; length: 13; D: NA; J: TRBJ1-1
CDR3: CATLYREGNEQFF; DNA: TGTGCCACCCTCTATCGAGAGGGCAATGAGCAGTTCTTC; V: TRBV28; size: NA; length: 13; D: NA; J: TRBJ2-1
CDR3: CASTLDSSSTDTQYF; DNA: TGCGCCAGCACCCTCGACAGCAGTAGCACAGATACGCAGTATTTT; V: TRBV5-1; size: NA; length: 15; D: NA; J: TRBJ2-3
CDR3: CASSSTNTEAFF; DNA: TGTGCCAGCAGTTCGACTAACACTGAAGCTTTCTTT; V: TRBV27; size: NA; length: 12; D: NA; J: TRBJ1-1
CDR3: CASSLTGMAGTEAFF; DNA: TGCGCCAGCAGCTTGACCGGCATGGCGGGCACTGAAGCTTTCTTT; V: TRBV5-1; size: NA; length: 15; D: NA; J: TRBJ1-1
CDR3: CASAGDPYNEQFF; DNA: TGTGCCAGCGCGGGGGACCCTTACAATGAGCAGTTCTTC; V: TRBV7-2; size: once; length: 13; D: TRBD2; J: TRBJ2-1
CDR3: CASIQGFVTEAFF; DNA: TGTGCCAGCATCCAGGGGTTTGTGACTGAAGCTTTCTTT; V: TRBV6-1; size: NA; length: 13; D: NA; J: TRBJ1-1
CDR3: CASTSGGGAETQYF; DNA: TGTGCCAGCACCTCCGGGGGGGGTGCGGAGACCCAGTACTTC; V: TRBV5-4; size: NA; length: 14; D: TRBD2; J: TRBJ2-5
CDR3: CATLRQGLEKLFF; DNA: TGTGCCACTCTTAGACAGGGGTTAGAAAAACTGTTTTTT; V: TRBV28; size: NA; length: 13; D: TRBD1; J: TRBJ1-4
CDR3: CASRVGSSTDTQYF; DNA: TGTGCCAGTAGAGTCGGTAGCAGCACAGATACGCAGTATTTT; V: TRBV19; size: NA; length: 14; D: NA; J: TRBJ2-3
CDR3: CASSLRGSYEQYF; DNA: TGTGCCAGCAGCTTAAGGGGATCCTACGAGCAGTACTTC; V: TRBV7-8; size: NA; length: 13; D: NA; J: TRBJ2-7
CDR3: CATREGSQETQYF; DNA: TGTGCGACCCGGGAGGGTTCCCAAGAGACCCAGTACTTC; V: TRBV28; size: once; length: 13; D: TRBD2; J: TRBJ2-5
CDR3: CASSQEGGLLTEAFF; DNA: TGCGCCAGCAGCCAGGAAGGGGGCTTGTTGACTGAAGCTTTCTTT; V: TRBV5-1; size: NA; length: 15; D: TRBD1; J: TRBJ1-1
CDR3: CAWSVSETQYF; DNA: TGTGCCTGGAGTGTTTCGGAGACCCAGTACTTC; V: TRBV30; size: NA; length: 11; D: NA; J: TRBJ2-5
CDR3: CASSQVFSGGAGDTQYF; DNA: TGTGCCAGCAGCCAAGTATTCAGCGGGGGGGCAGGGGATACGCAGTATTTT; V: TRBV4-2; size: once; length: 17; D: TRBD2; J: TRBJ2-3
CDR3: CASSYSRTSDYNEQFF; DNA: TGTGCCAGCAGTTACTCGAGGACTAGCGACTACAATGAGCAGTTCTTC; V: TRBV6-5; size: once; length: 16; D: TRBD2; J: TRBJ2-1
CDR3: CASSFRDYQETQYF; DNA: TGTGCCAGCAGTTTCCGGGACTACCAAGAGACCCAGTACTTC; V: TRBV7-8; size: NA; length: 14; D: NA; J: TRBJ2-5
CDR3: CASSAKGTVRAGNTGELFF; DNA: TGTGCCAGCAGCGCTAAGGGGACAGTTCGAGCGGGGAACACCGGGGAGCTGTTTTTT; V: TRBV9; size: NA; length: 19; D: NA; J: TRBJ2-2
CDR3: CASSLNTEAFF; DNA: TGTGCCAGTAGTCTCAACACTGAAGCTTTCTTT; V: TRBV19; size: few; length: 11; D: NA; J: TRBJ1-1
CDR3: CASSSTGGVEKLFF; DNA: TGTGCCAGCAGTTCGACAGGGGGCGTTGAAAAACTGTTTTTT; V: TRBV6-1; size: NA; length: 14; D: TRBD1; J: TRBJ1-4
CDR3: CASSIGTRGDTQYF; DNA: TGCGCCAGCAGCATCGGGACTAGGGGCGATACGCAGTATTTT; V: TRBV5-1; size: NA; length: 14; D: TRBD2; J: TRBJ2-3
CDR3: CAWSAGQGGNSPLHF; DNA: TGTGCCTGGAGTGCGGGACAGGGGGGGAATTCACCCCTCCACTTT; V: TRBV30; size: NA; length: 15; D: TRBD1; J: TRBJ1-6
CDR3: CASSLGGGREGTGELFF; DNA: TGTGCCAGCAGCTTAGGAGGGGGACGTGAAGGCACCGGGGAGCTGTTTTTT; V: TRBV7-8; size: NA; length: 17; D: NA; J: TRBJ2-2
CDR3: CASSERENSPLHF; DNA: TGTGCCAGCAGTGAAAGGGAGAATTCACCCCTCCACTTT; V: TRBV6-1; size: NA; length: 13; D: NA; J: TRBJ1-6